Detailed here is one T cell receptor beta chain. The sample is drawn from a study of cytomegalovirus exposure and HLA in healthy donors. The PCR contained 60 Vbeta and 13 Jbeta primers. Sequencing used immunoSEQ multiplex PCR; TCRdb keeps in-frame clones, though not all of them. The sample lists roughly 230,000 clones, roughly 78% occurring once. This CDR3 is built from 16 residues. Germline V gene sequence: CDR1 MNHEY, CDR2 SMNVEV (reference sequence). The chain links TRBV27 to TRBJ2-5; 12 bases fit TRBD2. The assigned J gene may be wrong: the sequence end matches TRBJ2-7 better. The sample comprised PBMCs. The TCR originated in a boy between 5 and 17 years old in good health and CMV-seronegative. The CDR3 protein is CASSLLLAGGLYEQYF. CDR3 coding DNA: TGTGCCAGCAGTCTGTTACTAGCGGGAGGCCTGTACGAGCAGTACTTC.